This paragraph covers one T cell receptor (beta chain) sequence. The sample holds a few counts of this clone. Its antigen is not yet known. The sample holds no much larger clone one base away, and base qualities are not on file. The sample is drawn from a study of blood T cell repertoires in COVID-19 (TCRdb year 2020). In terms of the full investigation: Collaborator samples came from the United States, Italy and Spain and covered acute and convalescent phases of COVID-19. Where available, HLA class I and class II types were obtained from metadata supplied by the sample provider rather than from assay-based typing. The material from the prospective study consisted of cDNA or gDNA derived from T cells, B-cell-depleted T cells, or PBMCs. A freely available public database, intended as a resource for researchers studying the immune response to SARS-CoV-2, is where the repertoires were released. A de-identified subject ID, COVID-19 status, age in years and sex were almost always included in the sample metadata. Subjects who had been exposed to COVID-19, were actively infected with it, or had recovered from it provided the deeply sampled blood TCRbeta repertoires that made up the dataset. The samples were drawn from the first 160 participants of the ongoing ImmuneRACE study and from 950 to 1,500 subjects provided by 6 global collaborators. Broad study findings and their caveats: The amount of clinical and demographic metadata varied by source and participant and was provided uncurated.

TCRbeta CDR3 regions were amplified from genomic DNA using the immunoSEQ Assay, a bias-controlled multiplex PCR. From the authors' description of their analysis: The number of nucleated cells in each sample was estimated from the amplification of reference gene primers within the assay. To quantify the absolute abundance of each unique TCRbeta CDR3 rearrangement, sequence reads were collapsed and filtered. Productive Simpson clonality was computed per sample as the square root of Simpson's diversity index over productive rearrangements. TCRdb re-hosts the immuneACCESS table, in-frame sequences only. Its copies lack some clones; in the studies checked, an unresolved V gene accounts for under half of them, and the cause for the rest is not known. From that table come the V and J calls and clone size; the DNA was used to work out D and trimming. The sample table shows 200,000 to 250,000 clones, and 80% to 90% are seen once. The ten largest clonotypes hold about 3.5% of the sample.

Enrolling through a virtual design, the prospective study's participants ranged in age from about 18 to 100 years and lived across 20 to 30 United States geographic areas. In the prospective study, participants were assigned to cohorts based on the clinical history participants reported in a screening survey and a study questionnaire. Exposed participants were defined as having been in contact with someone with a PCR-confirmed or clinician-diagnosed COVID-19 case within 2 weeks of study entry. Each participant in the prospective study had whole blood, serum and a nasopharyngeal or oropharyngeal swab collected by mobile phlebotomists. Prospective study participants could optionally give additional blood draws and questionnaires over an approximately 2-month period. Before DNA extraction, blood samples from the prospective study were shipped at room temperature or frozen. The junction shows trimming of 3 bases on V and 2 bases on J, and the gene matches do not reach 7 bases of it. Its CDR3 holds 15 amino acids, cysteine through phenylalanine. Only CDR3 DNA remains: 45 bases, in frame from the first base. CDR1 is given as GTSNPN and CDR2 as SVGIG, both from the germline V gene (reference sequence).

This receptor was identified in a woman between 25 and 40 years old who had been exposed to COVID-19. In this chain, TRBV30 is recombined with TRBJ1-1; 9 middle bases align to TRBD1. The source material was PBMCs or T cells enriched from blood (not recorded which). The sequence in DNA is TGTGCCTGGAGGGGCGAGGACAGGGGTAACACTGAAGCTTTCTTT. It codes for CAWRGEDRGNTEAFF.